What follows is one T cell receptor (beta chain) and its context. Antigen: not known. This sample is part of a study of T cell responses to AZD1222 COVID-19 vaccine. Data came from immunoSEQ multiplex PCR; TCRdb stores just in-frame clones and leaves some out. The data hold about 110,000 clones, with about 90% observed a single time. Whole-study findings and limits: Scientists sampled the repertoires only once the peak T cell response had passed. Spike-specific TCR breadth and depth grew following two AZD1222 doses. A reported finding is that nearly half of spike-specific TCRs target unmutated variant regions. There were vaccine-associated CD4 TCRs across spike, dominant at 160-218 and 743-854.

V was trimmed by 6 bases and J by 0 bases, leaving 14 bases between them. Germline-derived CDR1 and CDR2 are LGHDT and YNNKEL (reference sequence). The CDR3 loop spans 16 amino acids. The sample was peripheral blood, taken 28 days after the second AZD1222 dose. This receptor was obtained from an adult who received the AZD1222 COVID-19 vaccine. V gene TRBV3-1 (or the pseudogene TRBV3-2) combines with J gene TRBJ2-2; perhaps TRBD1 as D (6 bases). The CDR3 protein is CASRDGQLANTGELFF. CDR3 bases: TGTGCCAGCAGAGATGGACAGCTCGCGAACACCGGGGAGCTGTTTTTT.